This is a list of T cell receptor beta chains from one sample in a study of blood T cell repertoires in COVID-19. Clones were read by immunoSEQ multiplex PCR, and TCRdb kept only the in-frame ones, dropping some. The table lists about 150,000 clones, approximately 89% of them singletons, with 1.5% to 2% in the top ten. The sequencing input was peripheral blood. The origin of the receptors is a human donor in a cohort sampled during active COVID-19. Both conserved end residues are part of each CDR3. A D gene is named only where the DNA matches it firmly. Some rows have no size entry. The others give once, few or many, or a class for an expanded clone.

TRBJ1-2 | . | TRBD1 | TRBV5-4 | TGTGCCAGCAGCCTGGGACAGGCAGGTGGCTACACCTTC | CASSLGQAGGYTF
TRBJ2-7 | . | TRBD1 | TRBV3-1/TRBV3-2 | TGTGCCAGCAGCCCTAGGACAGGGGCATGGAACGAGCAGTACTTC | CASSPRTGAWNEQYF
TRBJ1-1 | once | . | TRBV18 | TGTGCCAGCTCACCCGATGTCGGCACTGAAGCTTTCTTT | CASSPDVGTEAFF
TRBJ1-1 | . | . | TRBV6-5 | TGTGCCAGCAGTTACTCGACGGGGGGATCTGAAGCTTTCTTT | CASSYSTGGSEAFF
TRBJ1-2 | few | TRBD1 | TRBV9 | TGTGCCAGCAGCGTAGGGCGGGACAGGGGCTATGGCTACACCTTC | CASSVGRDRGYGYTF
TRBJ2-2 | . | . | TRBV6-2/TRBV6-3 | TGTGCCAGCAGTTCAGGGTTTCGGGGGGAGCTGTTTTTT | CASSSGFRGELFF
TRBJ1-2 | . | TRBD1 | TRBV27 | TGTGCCAGCAGTTTATACAGGGGCGATGGCTACACCTTC | CASSLYRGDGYTF
TRBJ2-7 | . | . | TRBV5-6 | TGTGCCAGCAGCTCCGGTGCCTACGAGCAGTACTTC | CASSSGAYEQYF
TRBJ2-7 | . | . | TRBV19 | TGTGCCAGTAGTGTACAGGGCCTCTACGAGCAGTACTTC | CASSVQGLYEQYF
TRBJ1-1 | . | . | TRBV14 | TGTGCCAGCAGCCAAGACGGGGGGTTAAGCCTAAGGGAAGCTTTCTTT | CASSQDGGLSLREAFF